This entry lists 27 T cell receptor beta chains sequenced from one sample in a study of PD-1 blockade in classical Hodgkin lymphoma. Repertoires were generated with immunoSEQ multiplex PCR, while TCRdb's copy carries only in-frame clones and drops some. The repertoire consists of approximately 14,000 clones, with 89% occurring once and the leading ten covering around 18%. Time point reported: cycle 4 day 1 (C4D1), after less than seven weeks of nivolumab. Autologous stem cell transplantation was followed by relapse in every patient, and brentuximab vedotin exposure varied. Magnetic depletion of non-target cells from thawed PBMCs yielded purified CD8+ T cells. The sequencing here drew on CD8+ T cells from blood, taken before the fourth cycle of nivolumab. The receptors come from a human donor with classical Hodgkin lymphoma.

This clone was observed once. The rearrangement links TRBV7-8 to TRBJ2-7; D uncertain. This CDR3 has 14 residues. Germline V lookup: CDR1 SGHVS, CDR2 FQNEAQ. V was shortened by 7 bases and J by 6 bases, with 19 bases between the two germline ends. In DNA, the CDR3 is TGTGCCAGCATCTCTTTAATGGGGAACGGCGAGCAGTACTTC. Translated: CASISLMGNGEQYF.

This chain connects TRBV27 to TRBJ2-7, with TRBD2 matching over 11 bases. With 4 bases clipped from V and 0 bases from J, the junction kept 5 bases outside the gene matches. The CDR3 is made up of 16 amino acids. Germline CDR1 and CDR2: MNHEY and SMNVEV (reference sequence). In nucleotides, the CDR3 is TGTGCCAGCAGTTCCGGACTAGCGGGTTTCTCCTACGAGCAGTACTTC. Translation: CASSSGLAGFSYEQYF.

This chain connects TRBV11-2 to TRBJ1-1; a possible D gene is TRBD1 (5 bases). Trimming removed 3 bases at V and 4 bases at J, with 9 bases between. Germline assignment: CDR1 SGHAT and CDR2 FQNNGV. This CDR3 region has 13 residues. CDR3 residues: CASSFGQGTEAFF. CDR3 nucleotide sequence: TGTGCCAGCAGCTTTGGGCAGGGCACTGAAGCTTTCTTT. Together with reference TRBV11-2 and TRBJ1-1, the CDR3 gives the full variable domain: EAGVAQSPRYKIIEKRQSVAFWCNPISGHATLYWYQQILGQGPKLLIQFQNNGVVDDSQLPKDRFSAERLKGVDSTLKIQPAKLEDSAVYLCASSFGQGTEAFFGQGTRLTVV.

The chain has TRBV4-1 and TRBJ1-3; 7 bases are a match to TRBD1. Unmatched junction bases numbered 2, after V lost 0 bases and J lost 3 bases. Germline V lookup: CDR1 MGHRA, CDR2 YSYEKL. The CDR3 has 15 amino acids. CDR3 region: CASSQEDRDGNTIYF. CDR3 nucleotides: TGCGCCAGCAGCCAAGAAGACAGGGATGGAAACACCATATATTTT.

V usage is TRBV7-3 and J usage is TRBJ2-1; D gene uncertain. The length of the CDR3 is 12 residues. V lost 5 bases and J lost 8, with 10 bases in between. CDR1 and CDR2 (germline): SGHTA, FQGTGA. The CDR3 DNA reads as TGTGCCAGCAGCAGCGTCGGCGATGAGCAGTTCTTC. Translated: CASSSVGDEQFF.

The chain has TRBV28 and TRBJ2-2; D unresolved. This CDR3 is built from 14 residues. Germline V gene data show CDR1 as MDHEN and CDR2 as SYDVKM. The V gene lost 4 bases and the J gene lost 8 bases, with 14 bases spanning the gap. The DNA for the CDR3 is TGTGCCAGCAGTTCTGATCCAGGCAGTGGGGAGCTGTTTTTT. Translated: CASSSDPGSGELFF.

The gene calls are TRBV7-8 and TRBJ2-7, with 12 bases identical to TRBD2. The J segment lost 7 bases and the V segment lost 5 bases, leaving 15 bases of the junction unmatched. Germline loops: CDR1 SGHVS, CDR2 FQNEAQ. The CDR3 has 17 amino acids. CDR3 sequence (DNA): TGTGCCAGCAGCCAAGGACTAGCGGGATTTGGAATTTTAGAGCAGTACTTC. It is translated as CASSQGLAGFGILEQYF.

This chain connects TRBV30 to TRBJ2-7; TRBD2 matches at 7 bases. After removal of 4 bases from V and 3 bases from J, the junction contained 3 bases not matched to a gene. Germline V gene lookup returns CDR1 GTSNPN and CDR2 SVGIG (reference sequence). The CDR3 has 12 amino acids. CDR3 sequence (DNA): TGTGCCTGGATGACGGGAGGCTACGAGCAGTACTTC. Amino acid sequence: CAWMTGGYEQYF.

This clone came up once. The chain employs TRBV19 and TRBJ2-5; D possibly matches TRBD1 or TRBD2 (7 bases each). The length of the CDR3 is 15 residues. V lost 8 bases and J lost 4, with 20 bases in between. Germline V gene data show CDR1 as LNHDA and CDR2 as SQIVND (reference sequence). The chain's CDR3 is CASHPGGAYVETQYF. The CDR3 nucleotides read TGTGCCAGTCATCCAGGGGGGGCCTACGTAGAGACCCAGTACTTC. Variable domain in full (rest from reference TRBV19 and TRBJ2-5): DGGITQSPKYLFRKEGQNVTLSCEQNLNHDAMYWYRQDPGQGLRLIYYSQIVNDFQKGDIAEGYSVSREKKESFPLTVTSAQKNPTAFYLCASHPGGAYVETQYFGPGTRLLVL.

The chain employs TRBV5-6 and TRBJ2-3; TRBD1 is a possible D gene (6 bases). Germline lookup yields CDR1 SGHDT and CDR2 YYEEEE. There are 12 residues in the CDR3. Between the trimmed V and J ends, which lost 3 bases and 6 bases, there was a span of 8 bases. The CDR3 coding sequence is TGTGCCAGCAGCTCTAGGGGGGATACGCAGTATTTT. It specifies CASSSRGDTQYF.

The chain combines TRBV30 with TRBJ2-2; a weak D match, TRBD1 (5 bases). Germline V gene sequence: CDR1 GTSNPN, CDR2 SVGIG (reference sequence). The CDR3 loop spans 13 amino acids. Trimming removed 4 bases at V and 7 bases at J, with 13 bases between. This CDR3 is CAWTKGQHGELFF. CDR3 sequence (DNA): TGTGCCTGGACCAAGGGGCAGCACGGGGAGCTGTTTTTT.

The rearrangement links TRBV9 to TRBJ2-1; no clear D. Germline values: CDR1 SGDLS, CDR2 YYNGEE. CDR3 size: 13 residues. V was trimmed by 4 bases and J by 9 bases, leaving 14 bases between them. In DNA form, the CDR3 reads TGTGCCAGCAGCCCTCCCTCATCTATTGAGCAGTTCTTC. Translated, it gives CASSPPSSIEQFF.

The chain is built from TRBV27 and TRBJ2-1, with 8 positions matching TRBD2. The germline gives CDR1 MNHEY, CDR2 SMNVEV (reference sequence). CDR3 length: 15 amino acids. V lost 5 bases, J lost 6 bases, and 9 bases stayed unmatched. The CDR3 spells CASSATSGVGNEQFF. The DNA for the CDR3 is TGTGCCAGCAGTGCCACTAGCGGAGTGGGCAATGAGCAGTTCTTC.

The count of this clone is one. This chain uses TRBV10-3 with TRBJ2-7, with 7 bases matching TRBD2. Germline V gene sequence: CDR1 ENHRY, CDR2 SYGVKD. The CDR3 runs 18 residues. V trimming: 2 bases; J trimming: 1 base; junction bases outside the gene matches: 14. CDR3 DNA: TGTGCCATCAGTGAGGCCTCGGGACTAAAACCCAAGTCCTACGAGCAGTACTTC. It codes for CAISEASGLKPKSYEQYF.

This clone has only a few counts. The chain joins TRBV19 to TRBJ2-5; D ambiguous. The CDR3 is made up of 14 amino acids. Germline assignment: CDR1 LNHDA and CDR2 SQIVND (reference sequence). Trimming stripped 6 bases from V and 5 bases from J, with 16 bases between. CDR3 sequence (DNA): TGTGCCAGTAGAAGTACGGGTGTCCGGGAGACCCAGTACTTC. The encoded protein is CASRSTGVRETQYF.

The chain employs TRBV7-9 and TRBJ2-1; 9 positions match TRBD1. The CDR3 loop spans 17 amino acids. CDR1 and CDR2 (germline): SEHNR, FQNEAQ (reference sequence). Trimming cost V 5 bases and J 3 bases; bases outside gene matches: 11. CDR3 in amino acids: CASSPGGRDRVYNEQFF. The CDR3 region has the DNA TGTGCCAGCAGCCCAGGGGGGCGGGACAGGGTCTACAATGAGCAGTTCTTC.

The chain is built from TRBV7-9 and TRBJ2-7, with unresolved D. V lost 5 bases, J lost 6 bases, and 8 bases lay in between. The germline V gene encodes CDR1 SEHNR and CDR2 FQNEAQ (reference sequence). The CDR3 has 11 amino acids. This chain's CDR3 is CASSPRREQYF. DNA of the CDR3: TGTGCCAGCAGCCCGCGGCGCGAGCAGTACTTC.

This clone showed up just once. V usage is TRBV16 and J usage is TRBJ1-2; D is unclear. Germline values: CDR1 KGHSY, CDR2 FQNENV. There are 15 residues in the CDR3. V lost 4 bases and J 4 bases, leaving 16 bases between the germline ends. The CDR3 protein is CASSPSNRPSYGYTF. CDR3 nucleotides: TGTGCCAGCAGCCCATCAAACCGCCCCAGCTATGGCTACACCTTC.

The rearrangement joins TRBV11-2 to TRBJ2-5; no clear D. Germline values: CDR1 SGHAT, CDR2 FQNNGV. Trimming left V 1 base short and J 9 bases short, with 18 bases between. This CDR3 comprises 15 residues. CDR3 in amino acids: CASSLGSPQSEAQYF. CDR3 bases: TGTGCCAGCAGCTTAGGAAGTCCGCAGTCGGAAGCCCAGTACTTC. The full variable domain, its missing parts supplied by reference TRBV11-2 and TRBJ2-5, is EAGVAQSPRYKIIEKRQSVAFWCNPISGHATLYWYQQILGQGPKLLIQFQNNGVVDDSQLPKDRFSAERLKGVDSTLKIQPAKLEDSAVYLCASSLGSPQSEAQYFGPGTRLLVL.

V gene TRBV28 combines with J gene TRBJ2-1; perhaps TRBD2 as D (6 bases). This CDR3 comprises 12 residues. Trimming cost V 3 bases and J 10 bases, with 10 bases left between them. Germline CDR1 MDHEN, CDR2 SYDVKM. The CDR3 coding sequence is TGTGCCAGCAGTTTCGGAGGGTGGGAGCAGTTCTTC. It yields the protein CASSFGGWEQFF.

This rearrangement joins TRBV5-1 to TRBJ2-3; a weak D match, TRBD2 (7 bases). Germline CDR1 SGHRS, CDR2 YFSETQ. Trimming removed 4 bases from V and 5 bases from J, with 17 bases in between. CDR3 length: 15 amino acids. CDR3: CASSGDYRGQDTQYF. The CDR3 DNA is TGCGCCAGCAGCGGGGACTACCGGGGACAAGATACGCAGTATTTT.

The rearrangement joins TRBV27 to TRBJ2-1; 7 nucleotides align to TRBD2. J was trimmed by 5 bases and V by 0 bases; bases with no gene match: 10. This CDR3 spans 17 amino acids. Germline CDR1 MNHEY, CDR2 SMNVEV (reference sequence). The CDR3 spells CASSLSRGGRGDNEQFF. CDR3 nucleotides: TGTGCCAGCAGTTTATCGAGGGGCGGGAGAGGCGACAATGAGCAGTTCTTC.

The chain uses TRBV7-9 and TRBJ2-7, with D perhaps TRBD2 (6 bases). The CDR3 is 13 residues long. V was clipped by 0 bases and J by 5 bases, with 8 bases between them. Germline V gene data show CDR1 as SEHNR and CDR2 as FQNEAQ (reference sequence). Here the CDR3 reads CASSLAGLDEQYF. Written as DNA, the CDR3 is TGTGCCAGCAGCTTAGCGGGACTGGACGAGCAGTACTTC.

V gene TRBV27 combines with J gene TRBJ2-7, with 7 bases aligning to TRBD2. CDR3 length: 13 residues. CDR1 MNHEY and CDR2 SMNVEV come from the germline V gene (reference sequence). V was clipped by 3 bases and J by 4 bases; unmatched bases: 3. CDR3 DNA: TGTGCCAGCAGTTTGACTAGCAGTTACGAGCAGTACTTC. As protein: CASSLTSSYEQYF.

The J gene is TRBJ2-7, the V gene TRBV10-3; the match to TRBD2 covers 7 bases. The CDR3 runs 16 residues. Germline V gene data show CDR1 as ENHRY and CDR2 as SYGVKD. The J segment lost 2 bases and the V segment lost 10 bases, leaving 17 bases of the junction unmatched. For the CDR3, the DNA is TGTGCCACCCTTCCGGGATGGCAAGCGGGGACCTACGAGCAGTACTTC. Residues: CATLPGWQAGTYEQYF.

The chain recombines TRBV9 with TRBJ2-3, with TRBD2 identical over 14 bases. The CDR3 sequence is 18 residues long. V shed 4 bases and J 3 bases; nucleotides not matched to a gene: 10. Germline loops: CDR1 SGDLS, CDR2 YYNGEE. The CDR3 region is CASSPFGLAGGRTDTQYF. The CDR3 nucleotides read TGTGCCAGCAGCCCATTCGGACTAGCGGGAGGTAGGACAGATACGCAGTATTTT.

This sequence joins TRBV19 and TRBJ2-2; 9 bases line up with TRBD1. The J segment lost 4 bases and the V segment lost 3 bases, leaving 3 bases of the junction unmatched. There are 15 residues in the CDR3. The germline V gene encodes CDR1 LNHDA and CDR2 SQIVND (reference sequence). The CDR3 here is CASSIGTGITGELFF. CDR3 coding DNA: TGTGCCAGTAGTATCGGGACAGGGATCACCGGGGAGCTGTTTTTT.